This T cell receptor (beta chain) was profiled in a study of blood T cell repertoires in COVID-19. Study-wide context: T cells, B-cell-depleted T cells, or PBMCs provided the cDNA or gDNA that served as material.

The CDR3 is 14 residues long. With 0 bases removed from V and 4 bases from J, the gap between germline ends came to 10 bases. CDR1 is SGHNT, CDR2 YYREEE, per germline (reference sequence). Source study methods: Estimation of nucleated cell counts relied on the amplification of reference gene primers. The table came from immunoSEQ multiplex PCR; TCRdb's copy has only in-frame clones and leaves some out. Clonal size and the V and J genes are those of that table, whereas D and trimming came from the DNA. The sample shows fewer than 650,000 clones, 85% to 90% of them seen only once. This sequence was found in a woman aged 45-60 years with COVID-19, enrolled during active disease. This rearrangement joins TRBV5-4 to TRBJ2-5; no clear D gene. Sequencing input: peripheral blood. The CDR3 DNA follows: TGTGCCAGCAGCTTGGGCGGCCGGCGAGAGACCCAGTACTTC. Translating it yields CASSLGGRRETQYF.